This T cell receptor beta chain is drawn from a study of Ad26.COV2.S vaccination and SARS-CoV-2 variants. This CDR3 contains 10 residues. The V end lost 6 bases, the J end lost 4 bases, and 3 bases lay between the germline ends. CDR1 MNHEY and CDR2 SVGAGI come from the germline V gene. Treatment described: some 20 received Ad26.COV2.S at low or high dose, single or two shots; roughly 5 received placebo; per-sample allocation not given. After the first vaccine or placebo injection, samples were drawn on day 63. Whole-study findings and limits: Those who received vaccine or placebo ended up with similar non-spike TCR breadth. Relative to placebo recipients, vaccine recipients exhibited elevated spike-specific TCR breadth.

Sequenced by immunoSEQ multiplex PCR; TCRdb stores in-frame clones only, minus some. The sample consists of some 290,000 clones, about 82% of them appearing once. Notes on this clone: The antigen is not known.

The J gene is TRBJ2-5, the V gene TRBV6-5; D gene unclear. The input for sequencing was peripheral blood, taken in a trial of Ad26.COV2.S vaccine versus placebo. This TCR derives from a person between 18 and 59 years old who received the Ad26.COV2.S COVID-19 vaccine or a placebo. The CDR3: CASRGETQYF. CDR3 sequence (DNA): TGTGCCAGCAGGGGAGAGACCCAGTACTTC.